This T cell receptor beta chain was captured by sequencing in a study of blood T cell repertoires in COVID-19 (TCRdb year 2020). Some background on the complete study: Samples from collaborators originated in the United States, Italy and Spain and spanned both the acute and convalescent phases of COVID-19. The samples were drawn from the first 160 participants of the ongoing ImmuneRACE study and from 1,254 subjects provided by 6 global collaborators. Where available, HLA class I and class II types were obtained from metadata supplied by the sample provider rather than from assay-based typing. The prospective study material was composed of cDNA or gDNA derived from T cells, B-cell-depleted T cells, or PBMCs. Sample metadata almost always included a de-identified subject ID, COVID-19 status, age in years and sex. A freely available public database, intended as a resource for researchers studying the immune response to SARS-CoV-2, is where the repertoires were released. Subjects who had been exposed to COVID-19, were actively infected with it, or had recovered from it provided the deeply sampled blood TCRbeta repertoires that made up the dataset. Points the paper makes about the study in general: The amount of clinical and demographic metadata varied by source and participant and was provided uncurated.

The collaborating institutions used their own protocols to collect whole blood in K2EDTA tubes. Collaborator samples were shipped for TCRbeta analysis as frozen whole blood, isolated PBMCs, or DNA extracted from either sample type. Spanning cysteine to phenylalanine, the CDR3 consists of 14 amino acids. Left in the record is the CDR3 DNA by itself, 42 bases read in frame from the first base. CDR1 and CDR2 (SGHVS, FNYEAQ) derive from the germline V gene. Trimming accounts for 4 bases at V and 8 bases at J, while the number of junction bases matched to no gene is 2. TCRbeta CDR3 regions were amplified from genomic DNA by means of the immunoSEQ Assay, a bias-controlled multiplex PCR. In the authors' own workflow: The number of nucleated cells in each sample was estimated from the amplification of reference gene primers within the assay. Sequence reads were collapsed and filtered to measure the absolute abundance of every unique TCRbeta CDR3 rearrangement. Productive Simpson clonality was computed per sample as the square root of Simpson's diversity index over productive rearrangements. What TCRdb holds here is the immuneACCESS table cut down to in-frame rearrangements. Part of the clones is not present; checked against another copy, under half of the missing clones reflect an unresolved V gene, and the others are unexplained. V and J calls and clone size are those listed in that table; D and trimming were worked out from the DNA. A total of some 18,000 clones appear in this sample, about nine tenths of them only once. Around 10% of the sample lies in the top ten.

Turning to this clone: No cognate antigen has been identified for it. The sample holds no much larger clone one base away, and base qualities are not on file.

The sequencing input was peripheral blood. The sequence was collected from a human donor in a cohort sampled during active COVID-19. The rearrangement joined TRBV7-6 to TRBJ1-6; 10 middle bases align to TRBD1. The sequenced DNA is TGTGCCAGCAGCTCCGGGACAGGGGATTCACCCCTCCACTTT. Protein translation: CASSSGTGDSPLHF.